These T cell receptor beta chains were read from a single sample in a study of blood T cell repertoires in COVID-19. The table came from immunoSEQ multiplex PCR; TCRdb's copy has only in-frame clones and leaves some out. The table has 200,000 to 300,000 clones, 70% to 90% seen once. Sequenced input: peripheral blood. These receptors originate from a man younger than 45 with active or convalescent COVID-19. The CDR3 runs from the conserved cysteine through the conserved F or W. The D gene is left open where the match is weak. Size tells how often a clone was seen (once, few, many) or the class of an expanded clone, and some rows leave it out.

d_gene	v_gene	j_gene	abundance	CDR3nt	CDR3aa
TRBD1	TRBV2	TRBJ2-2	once	TGTGCCAGCAGTGAGTGGACAGGCGTCCCCGGGGAGCTGTTTTTT	CASSEWTGVPGELFF
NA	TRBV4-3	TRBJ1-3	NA	TGCGCCAGCAGCCAAGAGAGCCCTCCGGGAAACACCATATATTTT	CASSQESPPGNTIYF
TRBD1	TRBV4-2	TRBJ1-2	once	TGTGCCAGCAGCCAAGAACCCGGGACAGAGGATGGCTACACCTTC	CASSQEPGTEDGYTF
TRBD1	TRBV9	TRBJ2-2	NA	TGTGCCAGCAGCGTAACCGGGACAGGGAAGACCGGGGAGCTGTTTTTT	CASSVTGTGKTGELFF
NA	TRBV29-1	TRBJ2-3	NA	TGCAGCGTTGTTCCGGGTCCACCTACAGATACGCAGTATTTT	CSVVPGPPTDTQYF
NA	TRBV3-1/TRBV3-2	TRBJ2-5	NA	TGTGCCAGCAGCCAGAAGTGGGGGCCCCGGGCGACACAAGAGACCCAGTACTTC	CASSQKWGPRATQETQYF
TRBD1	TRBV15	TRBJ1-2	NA	TGTGCCACCAGCAGAGAGACGGGACAGAACTATGGCTACACCTTC	CATSRETGQNYGYTF
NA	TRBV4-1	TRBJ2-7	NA	TGCGCCAGCAGCCCCTTCGCCAGGGCGGACGAGCAGTACTTC	CASSPFARADEQYF
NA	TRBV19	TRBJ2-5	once	TGTGCCAGTAGTCCCTCGAGGGGGCGGGGGACCCAGTACTTC	CASSPSRGRGTQYF
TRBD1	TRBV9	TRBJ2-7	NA	TGTGCCAGCAGCGCAGGTCGGCGGACAGGGACGGACGAGCAGTACTTC	CASSAGRRTGTDEQYF
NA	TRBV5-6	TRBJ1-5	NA	TGTGCCAGCAGCTTTGGTGTCGGAATGCAGGATCAGCCCCAGCATTTT	CASSFGVGMQDQPQHF
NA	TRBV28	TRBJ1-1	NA	TGTGCCAGTCAGGGAGGGGAGAACACTGAAGCTTTCTTT	CASQGGENTEAFF
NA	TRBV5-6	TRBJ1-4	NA	TGTGCCAGCAGCTTGGGGACAGCTAGAAATGAAAAACTGTTTTTT	CASSLGTARNEKLFF
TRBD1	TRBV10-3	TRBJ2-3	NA	TGTGCCATCAGTGAGGTAGTCGGGACAGGGCCTAGCACAGATACGCAGTATTTT	CAISEVVGTGPSTDTQYF
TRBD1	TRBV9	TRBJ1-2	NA	TGTGCCAGCAGCGTAGAGGTCGGACAGGGATTGGGTGGGGACTATGGCTACACCTTC	CASSVEVGQGLGGDYGYTF
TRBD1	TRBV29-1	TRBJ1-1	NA	TGCAGCGCAATAAGGCCGACAGGGATGAACACTGAAGCTTTCTTT	CSAIRPTGMNTEAFF
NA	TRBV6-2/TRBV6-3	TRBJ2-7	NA	TGTGCCAGCAGCCCGGCCGGGACCTACGAGCAGTACTTC	CASSPAGTYEQYF
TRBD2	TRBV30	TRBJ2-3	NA	TGTGCCTGGAGCTTCCGGGGGGGCTTAGATACGCAGTATTTT	CAWSFRGGLDTQYF
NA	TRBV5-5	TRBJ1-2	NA	TGTGCCAGCAGCCCCGATATCGGAGCTAACTATGGCTACACCTTC	CASSPDIGANYGYTF
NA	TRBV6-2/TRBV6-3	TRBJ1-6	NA	TGTGCCAGCAGTTACTCATCCAGCCGGGTAGTGACCCTCCACTTT	CASSYSSSRVVTLHF
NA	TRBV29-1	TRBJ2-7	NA	TGCAGCGTCGCAAAGGGCAGGGCTAGCTCCTACGAGCAGTACTTC	CSVAKGRASSYEQYF
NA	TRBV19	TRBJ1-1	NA	TGTGCCAGTAGTCCCCTGAGAGGCAACACTGAAGCTTTCTTT	CASSPLRGNTEAFF
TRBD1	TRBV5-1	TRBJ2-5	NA	TGCGCCAGCAGTCTACAGGGGGAAGAGACCCAGTACTTC	CASSLQGEETQYF
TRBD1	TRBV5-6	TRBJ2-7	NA	TGTGCCAGCAGCTTGGAGGGACAGGCCTCTTACGAGCAGTACTTC	CASSLEGQASYEQYF
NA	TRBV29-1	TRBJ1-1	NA	TGCAGCGTCCTACCCATGGGGCGGGGAACTGAAGCTTTCTTT	CSVLPMGRGTEAFF
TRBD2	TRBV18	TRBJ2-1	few	TGTGCCAGCTCACCATCGGTTCACGGGACTAGCGGGGTCGGTGAGCAGTTCTTC	CASSPSVHGTSGVGEQFF
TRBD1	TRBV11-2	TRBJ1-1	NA	TGTGCCAGCAGCGAGAAAGGGGGCTTGAACACTGAAGCTTTCTTT	CASSEKGGLNTEAFF
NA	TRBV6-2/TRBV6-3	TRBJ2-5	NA	TGTGCCAGCAGTTACTCGTGGGGGCCAGAGACCCAGTACTTC	CASSYSWGPETQYF
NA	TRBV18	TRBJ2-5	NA	TGTGCCAGCTCACCACCCGTCCGGGAGACCCAGTACTTC	CASSPPVRETQYF
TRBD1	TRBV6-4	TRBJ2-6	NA	TGTGCCAGCAGTGAGCAGGGGGCCTCTGGGGCCAACGTCCTGACTTTC	CASSEQGASGANVLTF
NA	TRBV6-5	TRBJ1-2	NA	TGTGCCAGTACTTGGTTTGGGGGGGCGGGCTACACCTTC	CASTWFGGAGYTF